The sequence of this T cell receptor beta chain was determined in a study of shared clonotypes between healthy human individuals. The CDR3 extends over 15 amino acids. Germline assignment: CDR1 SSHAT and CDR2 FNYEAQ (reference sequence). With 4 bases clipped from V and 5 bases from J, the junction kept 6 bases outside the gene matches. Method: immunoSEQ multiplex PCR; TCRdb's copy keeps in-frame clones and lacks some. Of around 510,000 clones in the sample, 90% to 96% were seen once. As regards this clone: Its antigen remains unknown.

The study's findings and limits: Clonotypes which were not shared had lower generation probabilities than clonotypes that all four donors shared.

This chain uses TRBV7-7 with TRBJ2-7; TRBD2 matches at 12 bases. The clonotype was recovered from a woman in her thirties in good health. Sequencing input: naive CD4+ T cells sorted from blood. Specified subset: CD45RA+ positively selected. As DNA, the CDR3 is TGTGCCAGCAGCTCTGGACTAGCGGGAATCCACGAGCAGTACTTC. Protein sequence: CASSSGLAGIHEQYF.